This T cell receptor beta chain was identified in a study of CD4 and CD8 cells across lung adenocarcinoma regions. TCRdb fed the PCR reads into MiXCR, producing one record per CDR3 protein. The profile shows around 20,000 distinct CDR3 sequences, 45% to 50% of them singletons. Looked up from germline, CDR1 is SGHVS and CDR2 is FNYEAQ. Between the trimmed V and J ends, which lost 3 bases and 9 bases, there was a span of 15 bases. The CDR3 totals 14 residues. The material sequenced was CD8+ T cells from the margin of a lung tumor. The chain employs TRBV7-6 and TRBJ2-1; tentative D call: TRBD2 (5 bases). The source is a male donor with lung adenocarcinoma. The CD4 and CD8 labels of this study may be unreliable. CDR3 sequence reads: CASSFGMVRGEQFF. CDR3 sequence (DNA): TGTGCCAGCAGCTTCGGCATGGTACGGGGTGAGCAGTTCTTC.